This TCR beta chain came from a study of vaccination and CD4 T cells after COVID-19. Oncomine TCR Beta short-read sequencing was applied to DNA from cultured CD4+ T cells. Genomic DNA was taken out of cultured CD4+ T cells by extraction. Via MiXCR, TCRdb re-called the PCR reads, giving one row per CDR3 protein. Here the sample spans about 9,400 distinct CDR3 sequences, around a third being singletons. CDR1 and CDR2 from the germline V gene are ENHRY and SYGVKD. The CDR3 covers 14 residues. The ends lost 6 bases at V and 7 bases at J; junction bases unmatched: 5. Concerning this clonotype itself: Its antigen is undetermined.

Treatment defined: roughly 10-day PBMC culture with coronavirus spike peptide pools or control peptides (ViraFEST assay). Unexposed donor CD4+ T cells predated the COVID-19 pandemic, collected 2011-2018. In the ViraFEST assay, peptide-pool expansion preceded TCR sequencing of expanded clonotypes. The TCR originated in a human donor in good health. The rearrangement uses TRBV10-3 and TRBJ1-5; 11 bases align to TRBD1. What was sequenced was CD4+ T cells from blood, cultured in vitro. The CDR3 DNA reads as TGTGCCATCAGCGCCGGGACAGGGGGGCAGCCCCAGCATTTT. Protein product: CAISAGTGGQPQHF.